This T cell receptor beta chain stems from a study of T cells in localized non-small cell lung cancer. The V and J ends lost 6 bases and 8 bases, in that order; junction bases with no gene match: 12. CDR3 length equals 15 residues. Germline lookup yields CDR1 LNHDA and CDR2 SQIVND (reference sequence). Study outcomes and limitations: The appearance of a median approximately 57 of the top 100 tumor clones was seen in adjacent lung.

This table comes from immunoSEQ multiplex PCR, and its TCRdb copy is limited to in-frame clones, with some not included. The table shows about 6,700 clones, with approximately 46% occurring only once. Worth noting for this clone: Its antigen remains unknown.

This chain uses TRBV19 with TRBJ1-2, with 10 bases lining up with TRBD1. The specimen comprised lymph node tissue, sampled before any cancer treatment. The TCR sequence derives from a female donor older than 55 with stage I lung adenocarcinoma. CDR3 sequence: CASRTFADRGRGYTF. Written as DNA, the CDR3 is TGTGCCAGTAGGACGTTCGCTGACAGGGGGCGAGGCTACACCTTC. The variable domain in full, with the rest retrieved from reference TRBV19 and TRBJ1-2, is DGGITQSPKYLFRKEGQNVTLSCEQNLNHDAMYWYRQDPGQGLRLIYYSQIVNDFQKGDIAEGYSVSREKKESFPLTVTSAQKNPTAFYLCASRTFADRGRGYTFGSGTRLTVV.